This TCR beta chain came from a study of CD8 T cells in Susac syndrome. The CDR3 covers 14 residues. The V end lost 0 bases, the J end lost 3 bases, and 9 bases lay between the germline ends. The germline gives CDR1 MNHEY, CDR2 SMNVEV (reference sequence). Roughly 0.45 to 1 ug RNA was reverse transcribed with random hexamers. One entry per CDR3 protein, called by TCRdb with MiXCR from the immunoSEQ multiplex PCR reads. Of some 180,000 distinct CDR3 sequences in the sample, roughly 94% were seen once. The material sequenced was CD4+ T cells from PBMCs. This chain joins TRBV27 and TRBJ2-7; D possibly corresponds to TRBD2 (5 bases). The sequence derives from a human donor with Susac syndrome. The CDR3 sequence is CASSLSSTSYEQYF. The CDR3, as DNA: TGTGCCAGCAGTTTATCGAGTACTAGCTACGAGCAGTACTTC.